Reported below is one TCR beta chain. This clonotype showed up just a few times. It lacks a known antigen. It has no much larger one-base neighbor in the sample; base qualities were not kept. The sequencing machine was an Illumina NovaSeq 6000. Synthesis of TCR cDNA relied on 5'RACE template switching, a step that introduced a universal primer site along with unique molecular identifiers. Priming for cDNA synthesis came from both the TCR alpha and TCR beta constant segments. Libraries were amplified in two PCR steps, with sample barcodes and sequencing adapters added in the second step. Sequencing of libraries was performed on Illumina HiSeq 2500 (2x100 bp) or NovaSeq (2x150 bp). On the authors' methods: Reads were demultiplexed and collapsed into UMI consensus sequences with MIGEC, and V(D)J alignment was performed with MiXCR. Vaccine-responding clonotypes were defined with edgeR using replicate PBMC samples, requiring FDR below 0.01 and a log2 fold change above 5 up to day 15. CD4 or CD8 identity was assigned to each bulk clonotype according to whether the clonotype was present at higher abundance in the sequenced CD4 repertoire or the sequenced CD8 repertoire. Using fastp trimming at Q25 and MiXCR clonotype assembly, TCRdb reanalyzed the public sequencing data and kept in-frame beta chains. When rows share a CDR3 protein, they turn into one entry using the most common DNA and genes. In this record, the V and J calls reflect TCRdb's handling and not the investigators' own analysis. The sample table holds roughly 170,000 distinct CDR3 sequences, of which roughly 9% were seen once. Roughly 40% of the sample comes from the top ten.

This entry comes from a study of T cells after yellow fever vaccination (dated by TCRdb to between 2018 and 2021). About the study as a whole: The SMART-Seq v4 Ultra Low Input RNA kit was used to prepare libraries from fractions with low cell numbers. To track T-cell clones before and after primary and booster YFV17D yellow fever vaccination, bulk TCR alpha and beta repertoires were sequenced longitudinally. The cohort comprised two healthy male donors, one aged 18 to 29 and one aged 30 to 39 years. Blood was drawn at multiple timepoints before and after primary and secondary immunization, with bulk PBMC replicates and cell subsets isolated. Study-wide findings and limitations: Most clones expanded after primary vaccination were re-detected after the booster (96% of CD4 and more than 70% of CD8), suggesting broad memory maintenance. A small fraction of clonotypes showed up in both the CD4 and CD8 compartments, probably as a result of convergent recombination. Computational filtering was required because FACS-sorted repertoires could contain abundant contaminating clonotypes from the bulk population. Because only a couple of donors were included in the study, the extent to which the findings can be generalized is limited. Compared with the primary T-cell response, the secondary T-cell response was faster but weaker, reaching its peak on day 5 rather than on day 15.

This specimen's treatment or condition label, interpreted: live attenuated yellow fever vaccine strain. PBMCs were isolated from peripheral blood using a standard Ficoll-Paque protocol. CD4 and CD8 T-cell fractions were isolated with Dynabeads CD4 and CD8 positive selection kits. TriZol was used to extract RNA from bulk PBMCs, from CD4 and CD8 fractions, and from dextramer-positive and dextramer-negative fractions. This clonotype was sampled from a man younger than 35 who received the YFV17D yellow fever vaccine. The specimen was CD8+ T cells sorted from PBMCs, collected 45 days after the yellow fever booster vaccination.

The bases read TGCGCCAGCAGCCAAGTGACTAGCGGGGGCGCGGGGGAGACCCAGTACTTC. Translated, it reads CASSQVTSGGAGETQYF. This receptor chain uses TRBV4-1 and TRBJ2-5; 12 central bases correspond to TRBD2. Germline trimming: 1 base from V, 5 bases from J; junction bases outside gene matches: 8. The germline V gene sets CDR1 to MGHRA and CDR2 to YSYEKL. The CDR3, cysteine through phenylalanine, is 17 amino acids long. Of the read, only the CDR3 DNA is kept; its 51 bases are in frame from base 1.